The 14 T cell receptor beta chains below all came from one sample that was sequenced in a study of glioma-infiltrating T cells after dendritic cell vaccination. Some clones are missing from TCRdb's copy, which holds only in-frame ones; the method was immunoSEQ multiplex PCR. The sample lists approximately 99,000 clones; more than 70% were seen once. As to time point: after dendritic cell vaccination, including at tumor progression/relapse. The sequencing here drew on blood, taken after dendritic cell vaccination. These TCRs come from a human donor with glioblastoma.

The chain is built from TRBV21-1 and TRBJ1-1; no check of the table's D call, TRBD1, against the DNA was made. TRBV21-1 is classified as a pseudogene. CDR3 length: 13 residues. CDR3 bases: TGTGCCAGCGGAAAGGGACAGGCCGCCGGAGCTTTCTTT. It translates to CASGKGQAAGAFF.

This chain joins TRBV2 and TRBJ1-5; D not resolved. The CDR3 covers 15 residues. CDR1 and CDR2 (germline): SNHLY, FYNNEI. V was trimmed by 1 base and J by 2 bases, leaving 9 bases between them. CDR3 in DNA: TGTGCCAGCAGTGAAGGGGGAGGGCGCAATCAGCCCCAGCATTTT. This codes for CASSEGGGRNQPQHF.

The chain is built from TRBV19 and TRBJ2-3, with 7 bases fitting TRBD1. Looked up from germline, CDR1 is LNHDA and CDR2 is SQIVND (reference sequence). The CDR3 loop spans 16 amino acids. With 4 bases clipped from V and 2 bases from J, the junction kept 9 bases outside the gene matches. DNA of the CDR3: TGTGCCAGTAGTAGCAGGACAGGATCCCCCACAGATACGCAGTATTTT. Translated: CASSSRTGSPTDTQYF.

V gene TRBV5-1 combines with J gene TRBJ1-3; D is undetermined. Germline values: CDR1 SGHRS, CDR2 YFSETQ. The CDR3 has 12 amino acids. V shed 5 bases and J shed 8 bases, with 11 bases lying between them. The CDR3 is CASRSSRDTIYF. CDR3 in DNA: TGCGCCAGCAGATCTAGTCGAGACACCATATATTTT.

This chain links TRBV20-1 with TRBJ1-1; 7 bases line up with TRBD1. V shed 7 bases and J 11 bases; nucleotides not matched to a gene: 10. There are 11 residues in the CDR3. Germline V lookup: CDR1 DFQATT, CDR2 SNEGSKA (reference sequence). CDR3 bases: TGCAGTGTCCCGGACAGGCCCTTGGCTTTCTTT. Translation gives CSVPDRPLAFF.

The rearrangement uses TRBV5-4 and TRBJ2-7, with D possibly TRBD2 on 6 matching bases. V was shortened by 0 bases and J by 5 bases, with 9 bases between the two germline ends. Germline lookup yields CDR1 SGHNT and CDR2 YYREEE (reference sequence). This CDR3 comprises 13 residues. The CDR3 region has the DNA TGTGCCAGCAGCTTGGCGGGGGTCAACGAGCAGTACTTC. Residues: CASSLAGVNEQYF. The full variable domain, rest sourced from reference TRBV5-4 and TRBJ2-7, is ETGVTQSPTHLIKTRGQQVTLRCSSQSGHNTVSWYQQALGQGPQFIFQYYREEENGRGNFPPRFSGLQFPNYSSELNVNALELDDSALYLCASSLAGVNEQYFGPGTRLTVT.

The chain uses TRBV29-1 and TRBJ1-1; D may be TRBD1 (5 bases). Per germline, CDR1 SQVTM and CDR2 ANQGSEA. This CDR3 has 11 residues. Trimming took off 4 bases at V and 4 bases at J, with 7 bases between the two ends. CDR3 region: CSVGRATEAFF. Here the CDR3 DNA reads TGCAGCGTTGGCAGGGCCACTGAAGCTTTCTTT.

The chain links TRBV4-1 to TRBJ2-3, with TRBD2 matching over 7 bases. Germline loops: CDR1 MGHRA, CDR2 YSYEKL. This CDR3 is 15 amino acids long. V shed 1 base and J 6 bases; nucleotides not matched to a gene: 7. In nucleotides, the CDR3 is TGCGCCAGCAGCCAAGGGGGACTACCCTGGGATACGCAGTATTTT. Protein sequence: CASSQGGLPWDTQYF.

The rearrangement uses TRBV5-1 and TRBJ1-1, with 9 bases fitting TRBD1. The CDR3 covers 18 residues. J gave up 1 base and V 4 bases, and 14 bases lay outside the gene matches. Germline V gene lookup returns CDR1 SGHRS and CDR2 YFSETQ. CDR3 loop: CASSRNGQGSTTNTEAFF. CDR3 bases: TGCGCCAGCAGCCGGAACGGACAGGGGTCGACGACGAACACTGAAGCTTTCTTT.

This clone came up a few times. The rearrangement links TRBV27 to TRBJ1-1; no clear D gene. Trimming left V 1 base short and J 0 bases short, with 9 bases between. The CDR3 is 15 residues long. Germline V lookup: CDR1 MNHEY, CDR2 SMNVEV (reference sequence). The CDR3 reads CASSLLALMNTEAFF. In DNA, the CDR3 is TGTGCCAGCAGTTTATTAGCGTTGATGAACACTGAAGCTTTCTTT.

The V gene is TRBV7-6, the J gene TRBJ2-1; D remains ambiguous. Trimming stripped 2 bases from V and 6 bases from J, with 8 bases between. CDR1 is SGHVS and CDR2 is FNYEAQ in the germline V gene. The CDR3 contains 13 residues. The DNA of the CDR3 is TGTGCCAGCAGCTTAATCTCCGGCAATGAGCAGTTCTTC. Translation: CASSLISGNEQFF.

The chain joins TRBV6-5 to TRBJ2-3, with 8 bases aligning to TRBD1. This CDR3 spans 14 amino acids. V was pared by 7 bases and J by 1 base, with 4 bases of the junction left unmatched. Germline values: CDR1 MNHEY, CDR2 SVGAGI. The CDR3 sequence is CASNPGQGTDTQYF. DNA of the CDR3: TGTGCCAGCAATCCGGGACAGGGCACAGATACGCAGTATTTT.

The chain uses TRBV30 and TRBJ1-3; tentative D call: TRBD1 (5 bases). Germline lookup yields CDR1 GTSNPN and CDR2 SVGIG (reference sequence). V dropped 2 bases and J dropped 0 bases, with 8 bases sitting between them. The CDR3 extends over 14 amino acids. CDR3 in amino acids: CAWSLGGSGNTIYF. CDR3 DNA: TGTGCCTGGAGTCTCGGGGGCTCTGGAAACACCATATATTTT.

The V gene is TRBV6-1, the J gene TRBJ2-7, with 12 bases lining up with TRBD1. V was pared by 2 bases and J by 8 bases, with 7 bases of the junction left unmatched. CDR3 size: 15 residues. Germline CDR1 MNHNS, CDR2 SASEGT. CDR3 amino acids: CASSEFGTGGEQQYF. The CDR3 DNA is TGTGCCAGCAGTGAATTCGGGACAGGGGGCGAACAGCAGTACTTC.